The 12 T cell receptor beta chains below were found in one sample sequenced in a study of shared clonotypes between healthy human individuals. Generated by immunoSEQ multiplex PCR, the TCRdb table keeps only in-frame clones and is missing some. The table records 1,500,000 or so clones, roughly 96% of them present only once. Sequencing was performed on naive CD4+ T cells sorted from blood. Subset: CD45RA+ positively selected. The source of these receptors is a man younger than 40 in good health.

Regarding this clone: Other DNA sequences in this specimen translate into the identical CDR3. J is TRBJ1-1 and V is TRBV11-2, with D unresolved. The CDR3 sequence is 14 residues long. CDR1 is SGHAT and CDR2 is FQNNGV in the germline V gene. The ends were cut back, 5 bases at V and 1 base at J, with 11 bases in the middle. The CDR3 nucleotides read TGTGCCAGCAGCCCAGGAACCGGGAACACTGAAGCTTTCTTT. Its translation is CASSPGTGNTEAFF.

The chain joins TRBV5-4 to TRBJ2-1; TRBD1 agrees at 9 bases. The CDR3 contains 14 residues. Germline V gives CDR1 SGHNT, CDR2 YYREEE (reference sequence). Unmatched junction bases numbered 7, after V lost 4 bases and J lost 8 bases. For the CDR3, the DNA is TGTGCCAGCAGCCGGAGGGACAGGGAATATGAGCAGTTCTTC. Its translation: CASSRRDREYEQFF. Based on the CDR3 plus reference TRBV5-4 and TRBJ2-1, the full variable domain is ETGVTQSPTHLIKTRGQQVTLRCSSQSGHNTVSWYQQALGQGPQFIFQYYREEENGRGNFPPRFSGLQFPNYSSELNVNALELDDSALYLCASSRRDREYEQFFGPGTRLTVL.

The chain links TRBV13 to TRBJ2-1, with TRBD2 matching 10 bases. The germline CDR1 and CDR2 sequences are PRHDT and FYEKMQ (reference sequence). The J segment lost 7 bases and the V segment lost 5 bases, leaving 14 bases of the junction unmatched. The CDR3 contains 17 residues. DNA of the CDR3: TGTGCCAGCAGCCTAGCAACCCTAGCGGGAGTAGAGAATGAGCAGTTCTTC. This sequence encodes CASSLATLAGVENEQFF.

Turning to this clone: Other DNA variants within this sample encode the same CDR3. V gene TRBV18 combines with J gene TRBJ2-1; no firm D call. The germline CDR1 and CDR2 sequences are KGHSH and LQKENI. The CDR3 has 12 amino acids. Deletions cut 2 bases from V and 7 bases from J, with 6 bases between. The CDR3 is CASSPETNEQFF. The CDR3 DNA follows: TGTGCCAGCTCACCAGAGACAAATGAGCAGTTCTTC.

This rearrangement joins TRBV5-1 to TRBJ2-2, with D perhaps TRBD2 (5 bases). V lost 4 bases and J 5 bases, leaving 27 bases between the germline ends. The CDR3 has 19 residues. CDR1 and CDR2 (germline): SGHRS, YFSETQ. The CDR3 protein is CASSLGSGSTTTYTGELFF. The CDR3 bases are TGCGCCAGCAGCCTGGGGTCAGGTTCGACTACTACATATACCGGGGAGCTGTTTTTT.

CDR3 sequence: CASSAYSGTGAYNEQFF. As DNA, the CDR3 is TGTGCCAGCAGCGCGTACTCCGGGACAGGGGCATACAATGAGCAGTTCTTC. The genes are TRBV9 and TRBJ2-1; 10 bases map to TRBD1. Germline V lookup: CDR1 SGDLS, CDR2 YYNGEE. J lost 4 bases, V lost 3 bases, and 10 bases had no gene match. This CDR3 contains 17 residues. The complete variable domain, with remaining parts taken from reference TRBV9 and TRBJ2-1, reads DSGVTQTPKHLITATGQRVTLRCSPRSGDLSVYWYQQSLDQGLQFLIQYYNGEERAKGNILERFSAQQFPDLHSELNLSSLELGDSALYFCASSAYSGTGAYNEQFFGPGTRLTVL.

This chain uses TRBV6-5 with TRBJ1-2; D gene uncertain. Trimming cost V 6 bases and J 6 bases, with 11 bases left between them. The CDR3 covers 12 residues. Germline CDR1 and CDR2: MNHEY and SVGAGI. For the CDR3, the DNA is TGTGCCAGCAGACAGCCATTGCATGGCTACACCTTC. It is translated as CASRQPLHGYTF.

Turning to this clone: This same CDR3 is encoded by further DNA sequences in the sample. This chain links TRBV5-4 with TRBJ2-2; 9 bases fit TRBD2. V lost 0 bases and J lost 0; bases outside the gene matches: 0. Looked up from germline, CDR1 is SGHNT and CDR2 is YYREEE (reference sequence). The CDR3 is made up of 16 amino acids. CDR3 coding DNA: TGTGCCAGCAGCTTGGGCGGGAGGGCGAACACCGGGGAGCTGTTTTTT. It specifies CASSLGGRANTGELFF.

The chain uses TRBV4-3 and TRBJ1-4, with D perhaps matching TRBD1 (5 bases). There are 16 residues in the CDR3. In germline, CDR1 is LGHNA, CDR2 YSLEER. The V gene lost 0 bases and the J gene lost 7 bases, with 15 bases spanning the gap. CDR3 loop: CASSQDVGAVVEKLFF. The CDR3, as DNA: TGCGCCAGCAGCCAAGATGTCGGGGCGGTGGTTGAAAAACTGTTTTTT.

The CDR3, as DNA: TGCAGCGTCCTAGGTCCTGGGTCCCTCTCCTATGGCTACACCTTC. It yields the protein CSVLGPGSLSYGYTF. The J gene is TRBJ1-2, the V gene TRBV29-1; D not resolved. CDR3 length: 15 residues. V was shortened by 6 bases and J by 4 bases, with 21 bases between the two germline ends. CDR1 is SQVTM, CDR2 ANQGSEA, per germline.

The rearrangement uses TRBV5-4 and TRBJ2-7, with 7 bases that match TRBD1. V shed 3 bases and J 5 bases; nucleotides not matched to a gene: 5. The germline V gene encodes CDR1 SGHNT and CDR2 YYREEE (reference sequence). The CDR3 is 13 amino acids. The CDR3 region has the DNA TGTGCCAGCAGCTCCCCGCAGGGGGACGAGCAGTACTTC. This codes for CASSSPQGDEQYF. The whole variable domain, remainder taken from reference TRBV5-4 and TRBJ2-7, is ETGVTQSPTHLIKTRGQQVTLRCSSQSGHNTVSWYQQALGQGPQFIFQYYREEENGRGNFPPRFSGLQFPNYSSELNVNALELDDSALYLCASSSPQGDEQYFGPGTRLTVT.

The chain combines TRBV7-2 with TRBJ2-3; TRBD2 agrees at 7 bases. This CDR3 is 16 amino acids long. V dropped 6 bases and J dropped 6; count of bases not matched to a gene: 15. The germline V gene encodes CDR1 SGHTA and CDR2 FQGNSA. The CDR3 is CASRQTQAGMSDTQYF. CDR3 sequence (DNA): TGTGCCAGCAGACAAACCCAAGCGGGAATGAGCGATACGCAGTATTTT.